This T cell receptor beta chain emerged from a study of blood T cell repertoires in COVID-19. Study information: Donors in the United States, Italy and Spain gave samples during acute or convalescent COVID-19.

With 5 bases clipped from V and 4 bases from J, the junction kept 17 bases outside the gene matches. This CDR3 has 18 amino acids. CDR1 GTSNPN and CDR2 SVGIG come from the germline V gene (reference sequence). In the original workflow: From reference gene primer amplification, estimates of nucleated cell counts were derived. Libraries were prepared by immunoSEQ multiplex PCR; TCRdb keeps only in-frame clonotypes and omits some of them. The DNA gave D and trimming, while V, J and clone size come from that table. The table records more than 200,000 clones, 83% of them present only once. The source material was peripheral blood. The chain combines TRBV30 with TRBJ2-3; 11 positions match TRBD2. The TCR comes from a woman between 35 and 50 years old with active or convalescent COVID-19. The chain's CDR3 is CAWARLLAGEPVADTQYF. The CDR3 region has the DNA TGTGCCTGGGCACGACTACTAGCGGGAGAACCGGTCGCAGATACGCAGTATTTT.